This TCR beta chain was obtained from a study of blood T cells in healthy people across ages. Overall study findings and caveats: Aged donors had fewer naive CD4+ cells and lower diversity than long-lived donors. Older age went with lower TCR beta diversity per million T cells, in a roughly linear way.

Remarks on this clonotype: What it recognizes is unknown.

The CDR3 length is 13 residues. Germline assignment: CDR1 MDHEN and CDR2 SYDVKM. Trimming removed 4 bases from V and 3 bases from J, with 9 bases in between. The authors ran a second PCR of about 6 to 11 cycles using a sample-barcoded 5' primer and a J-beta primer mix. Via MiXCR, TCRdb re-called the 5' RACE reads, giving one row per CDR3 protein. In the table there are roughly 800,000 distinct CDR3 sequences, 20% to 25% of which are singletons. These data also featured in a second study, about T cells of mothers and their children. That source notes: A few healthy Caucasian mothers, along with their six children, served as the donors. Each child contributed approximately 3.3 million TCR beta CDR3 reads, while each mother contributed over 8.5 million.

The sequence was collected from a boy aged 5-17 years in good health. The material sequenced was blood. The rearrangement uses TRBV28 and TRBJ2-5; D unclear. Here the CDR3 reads CASSSLAKETQYF. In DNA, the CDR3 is TGTGCCAGCAGTTCGCTCGCCAAAGAGACCCAGTACTTC.